Below, one T cell receptor (beta chain) is given with its context. Its target is not known. These data are taken from a study of siplizumab effects on memory and regulatory T cells. Findings and caveats of the study: Whether proliferating Tregs in siplizumab cultures suppress was not functionally confirmed. Siplizumab produced a significant reduction in alloreactive sequences that were traceable to unstimulated CD4+ memory cells.

The CDR3 sequence is 14 residues long. Germline V gene data show CDR1 as MNHNS and CDR2 as SASEGT. V was shortened by 3 bases and J by 3 bases, with 11 bases between the two germline ends. The assay was immunoSEQ multiplex PCR, and TCRdb's table has in-frame clones only and misses some. The sample comprises about 110,000 clones, 92% of which are singletons, and about 0.75% rests with the top ten. Sequences were obtained from Tregs sorted from blood. The genes are TRBV6-1 and TRBJ1-1; D is unresolved. This receptor was obtained from a human donor in good health. CDR3 bases: TGTGCCAGCAGTGACGTAGGCAGGTACACTGAAGCTTTCTTT. Amino acid sequence: CASSDVGRYTEAFF.